A single sample gave rise to the 17 T cell receptor beta chains below, sequenced in a study of T cells in Graves' hyperthyroidism and ophthalmopathy. TCR beta CDR3 regions were amplified from RNA transcripts. HTBI primers were employed in a first-round RT-PCR of the TCR CDR3. One entry per CDR3 protein, called by TCRdb with MiXCR from the multiplex PCR reads. Of 550,000 to 600,000 distinct CDR3 sequences listed, about a sixth were seen once; the top ten hold 15% to 20%. Sequencing used blood. The receptors stem from a woman under 30 with Graves' hyperthyroidism.

The V call is TRBV3-1, the J call TRBJ2-5; the match to TRBD1 covers 10 bases. Trimming at V came to 3 bases and at J to 5 bases, leaving 6 bases not matched to a gene. The germline V gene encodes CDR1 LGHDT and CDR2 YNNKEL (reference sequence). The CDR3 length is 15 residues. The CDR3 sequence is CASSHPTGGRETQYF. CDR3 bases: TGTGCCAGCAGCCACCCGACAGGGGGCAGGGAGACCCAGTACTTC.

This clonotype has just a few counts. The chain links TRBV20-1 to TRBJ1-1; 7 positions agree with TRBD1. This CDR3 comprises 12 residues. Germline V gene lookup returns CDR1 DFQATT and CDR2 SNEGSKA (reference sequence). The V and J ends lost 5 bases and 7 bases, in that order; junction bases with no gene match: 7. Written as DNA, the CDR3 is TGCAGTGCTGAAGGGGGCTATGGTGAAGCTTTCTTT. As protein: CSAEGGYGEAFF.

The table lists this clonotype with many counts. The CDR3 bases are TGTGCCAGCAGACCCAGTACATCCGGGACCATCGGGGACGAGCAGTACTTC. This translates into CASRPSTSGTIGDEQYF. The rearrangement joins TRBV7-2 to TRBJ2-7; possibly TRBD1 or TRBD2 for D (5 bases each). In germline, CDR1 is SGHTA, CDR2 FQGNSA. The germline V and J ends were trimmed by 6 bases and 5 bases, with 26 bases remaining between them. The CDR3 is 17 residues long. Full variable domain (remainder filled in from reference TRBV7-2 and TRBJ2-7): GAGVSQSPSNKVTEKGKDVELRCDPISGHTALYWYRQSLGQGLEFLIYFQGNSAPDKSGLPSDRFSAERTGGSVSTLTIQRTQQEDSAVYLCASRPSTSGTIGDEQYFGPGTRLTVT.

The V and J genes are TRBV20-1 and TRBJ2-7, with 9 bases identical to TRBD1. The trim removed 4 bases at V and 5 bases at J, leaving 9 bases unmatched. Per the germline V gene, CDR1 is DFQATT and CDR2 is SNEGSKA (reference sequence). The CDR3 is 14 residues long. CDR3 in DNA: TGCAGTGCTAAACAGGGGGCGCGTCAGAACGAGCAGTACTTC. Protein sequence: CSAKQGARQNEQYF.

The J gene is TRBJ1-4, the V gene TRBV5-1, with 8 positions matching TRBD1. With 4 bases clipped from V and 3 bases from J, the junction kept 5 bases outside the gene matches. The CDR3 spans 15 residues. The germline CDR1 and CDR2 sequences are SGHRS and YFSETQ. CDR3 in amino acids: CASSQGTGPNEKLFF. The CDR3 DNA is TGCGCCAGCAGCCAAGGGACAGGACCTAATGAAAAACTGTTTTTT.

This clonotype was detected ten times or more. The chain joins TRBV29-1 to TRBJ2-5; perhaps TRBD1 as D (5 bases). Germline lookup yields CDR1 SQVTM and CDR2 ANQGSEA. Trimming removed 3 bases from V and 4 bases from J, with 12 bases in between. This CDR3 has 13 residues. CDR3 sequence reads: CSVDVTGPETQYF. CDR3 in DNA: TGCAGCGTTGATGTCACAGGCCCAGAGACCCAGTACTTC. Using reference TRBV29-1 and TRBJ2-5 for the parts outside the CDR3, the full variable domain is SAVISQKPSRDICQRGTSLTIQCQVDSQVTMMFWYRQQPGQSLTLIATANQGSEATYESGFVIDKFPISRPNLTFSTLTVSNMSPEDSSIYLCSVDVTGPETQYFGPGTRLLVL.

This clonotype appeared many times. V gene TRBV20-1 combines with J gene TRBJ2-3; D call uncertain. The CDR3 spans 15 residues. Per germline, CDR1 DFQATT and CDR2 SNEGSKA (reference sequence). V lost 2 bases and J lost 0, with 12 bases in between. Here the CDR3 DNA reads TGCAGTGCTAGATGGCGACCTACTAGCACAGATACGCAGTATTTT. Encoded protein: CSARWRPTSTDTQYF.

The sample holds many counts of this clonotype. The gene calls are TRBV2 and TRBJ2-7; D gene uncertain. V was trimmed by 6 bases and J by 0 bases, leaving 12 bases between them. CDR1 and CDR2 from the germline V gene are SNHLY and FYNNEI. This CDR3 contains 14 residues. Here the CDR3 reads CASSEPKSSYEQYF. The CDR3 region has the DNA TGTGCCAGCAGCGAACCCAAGAGCTCCTACGAGCAGTACTTC.

The rearrangement links TRBV6-2 or TRBV6-3 to TRBJ2-2; no clear D. The V gene's germline CDR1 is MNHEY and CDR2 SVGEGT. There are 19 residues in the CDR3. The V gene lost 6 bases and the J gene lost 3 bases, with 26 bases spanning the gap. This chain's CDR3 is CASSVRRRPSPLDTGELFF. The CDR3 DNA follows: TGTGCCAGCAGCGTTAGAAGGAGACCCTCTCCCCTGGACACCGGGGAGCTGTTTTTT.

This clonotype was seen a handful of times. CDR3 residues: CSHRTGMTEAFF. The CDR3 region has the DNA TGCAGCCATCGGACAGGGATGACTGAAGCTTTCTTT. The rearrangement uses TRBV29-1 and TRBJ1-1; 8 bases line up with TRBD1. Germline CDR1 reads SQVTM; CDR2 reads ANQGSEA. Losses at the gene ends were 8 bases for V and 5 bases for J; bases not matched to a gene: 7. CDR3 size: 12 residues. The full variable domain, with the rest looked up from reference TRBV29-1 and TRBJ1-1, is SAVISQKPSRDICQRGTSLTIQCQVDSQVTMMFWYRQQPGQSLTLIATANQGSEATYESGFVIDKFPISRPNLTFSTLTVSNMSPEDSSIYLCSHRTGMTEAFFGQGTRLTVV.

Only a few counts were recorded for this clonotype. This sequence joins TRBV5-1 and TRBJ2-1; 13 positions agree with TRBD2. CDR1 SGHRS and CDR2 YFSETQ come from the germline V gene. CDR3 length equals 18 residues. Trimming removed 3 bases from V and 5 bases from J; junction bases left unmatched: 11. CDR3 coding DNA: TGCGCCAGCAGCTCAAAAGGACTAGCGGGAGTTGTGGACAATGAGCAGTTCTTC. Translated: CASSSKGLAGVVDNEQFF.

V gene TRBV7-8 combines with J gene TRBJ1-1; D uncertain. Trimming took off 5 bases at V and 2 bases at J, with 15 bases between the two ends. CDR3 length: 15 residues. Germline V CDR1 and CDR2: SGHVS, FQNEAQ. The CDR3 protein is CASSPARVENTEAFF. CDR3 sequence (DNA): TGTGCCAGCAGCCCAGCGAGGGTTGAAAACACTGAAGCTTTCTTT. The full variable domain, its missing parts supplied by reference TRBV7-8 and TRBJ1-1, is GAGVSQSPRYKVAKRGQDVALRCDPISGHVSLFWYQQALGQGPEFLTYFQNEAQLDKSGLPSDRFFAERPEGSVSTLKIQRTQQEDSAVYLCASSPARVENTEAFFGQGTRLTVV.

This clonotype was found a few times. The rearrangement joins TRBV10-2 to TRBJ2-5; 8 bases align to TRBD1. The CDR3 extends over 13 amino acids. Trimming removed 6 bases from V and 5 bases from J; junction bases left unmatched: 5. The germline V gene has CDR1 WSHSY and CDR2 SAAADI. The CDR3 region has the DNA TGCGCCAGCAGAAACAGGGGGATCGAGACCCAGTACTTC. Protein: CASRNRGIETQYF.

This clonotype has at least ten counts. V gene TRBV5-1 combines with J gene TRBJ1-3; D is unclear. Trimming left V 5 bases short and J 0 bases short, with 9 bases between. The germline CDR1 and CDR2 sequences are SGHRS and YFSETQ. This CDR3 is 14 amino acids long. The CDR3 DNA follows: TGCGCCAGCAGTGGAGGAAGCTCTGGAAACACCATATATTTT. Translating gives CASSGGSSGNTIYF. Drawing the rest from reference TRBV5-1 and TRBJ1-3, the complete variable domain is KAGVTQTPRYLIKTRGQQVTLSCSPISGHRSVSWYQQTPGQGLQFLFEYFSETQRNKGNFPGRFSGRQFSNSRSEMNVSTLELGDSALYLCASSGGSSGNTIYFGEGSWLTVV.

Ten or more counts support this clonotype. The chain links TRBV20-1 to TRBJ2-3; D is unclear. This CDR3 is 12 amino acids long. V was trimmed by 2 bases and J by 2 bases, leaving 5 bases between them. Germline CDR1 reads DFQATT; CDR2 reads SNEGSKA (reference sequence). The CDR3 region has the DNA TGCAGTGCTAGAAGGCCCACAGATACGCAGTATTTT. Translation: CSARRPTDTQYF.

This clonotype was found a few times. CDR3 loop: CASSNRDAVNTIYF. The CDR3 DNA sequence: TGTGCCAGCAGCAACCGGGACGCCGTGAACACCATATATTTT. This chain connects TRBV7-9 to TRBJ1-3, with D tentatively TRBD1 (5 bases). Germline V lookup: CDR1 SEHNR, CDR2 FQNEAQ (reference sequence). The CDR3 covers 14 residues. V was clipped by 5 bases and J by 7 bases, with 15 bases between them.

This rearrangement joins TRBV20-1 to TRBJ2-7; a weak D match, TRBD2 (5 bases). CDR3 length: 14 amino acids. The ends were cut back, 2 bases at V and 0 bases at J, with 11 bases in the middle. Per germline, CDR1 DFQATT and CDR2 SNEGSKA (reference sequence). The CDR3 is CSARKRTSSYEQYF. The CDR3 DNA is TGCAGTGCTAGAAAGCGGACGAGCTCCTACGAGCAGTACTTC.